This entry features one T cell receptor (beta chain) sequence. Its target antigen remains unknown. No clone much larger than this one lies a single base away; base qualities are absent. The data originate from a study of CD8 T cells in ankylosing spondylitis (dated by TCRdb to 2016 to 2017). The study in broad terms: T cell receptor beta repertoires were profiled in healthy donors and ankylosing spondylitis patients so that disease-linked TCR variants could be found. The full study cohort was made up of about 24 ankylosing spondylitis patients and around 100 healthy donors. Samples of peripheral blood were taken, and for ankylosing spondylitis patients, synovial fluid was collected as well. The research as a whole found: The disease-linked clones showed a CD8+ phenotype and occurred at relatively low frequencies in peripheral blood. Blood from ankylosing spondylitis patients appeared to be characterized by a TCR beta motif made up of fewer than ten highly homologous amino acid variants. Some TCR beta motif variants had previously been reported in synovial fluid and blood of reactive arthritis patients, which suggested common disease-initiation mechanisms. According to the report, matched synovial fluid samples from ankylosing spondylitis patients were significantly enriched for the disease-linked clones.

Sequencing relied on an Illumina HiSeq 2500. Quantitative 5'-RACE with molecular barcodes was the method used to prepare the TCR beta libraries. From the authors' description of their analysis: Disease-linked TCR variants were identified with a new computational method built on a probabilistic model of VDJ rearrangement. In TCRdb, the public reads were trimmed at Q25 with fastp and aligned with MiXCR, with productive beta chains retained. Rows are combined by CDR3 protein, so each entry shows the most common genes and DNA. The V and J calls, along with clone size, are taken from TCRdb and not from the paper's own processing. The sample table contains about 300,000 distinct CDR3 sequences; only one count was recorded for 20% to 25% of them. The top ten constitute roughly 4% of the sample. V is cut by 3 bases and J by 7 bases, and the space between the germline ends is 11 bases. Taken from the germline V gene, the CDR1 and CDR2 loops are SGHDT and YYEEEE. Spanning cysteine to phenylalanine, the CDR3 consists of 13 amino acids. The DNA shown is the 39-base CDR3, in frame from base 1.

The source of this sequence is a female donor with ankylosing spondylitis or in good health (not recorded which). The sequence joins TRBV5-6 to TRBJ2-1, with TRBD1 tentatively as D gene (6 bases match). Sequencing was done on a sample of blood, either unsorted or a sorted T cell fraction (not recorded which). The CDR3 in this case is CASSYTGKNEQFF. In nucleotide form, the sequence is TGTGCCAGCAGCTATACAGGGAAGAATGAGCAGTTCTTC.